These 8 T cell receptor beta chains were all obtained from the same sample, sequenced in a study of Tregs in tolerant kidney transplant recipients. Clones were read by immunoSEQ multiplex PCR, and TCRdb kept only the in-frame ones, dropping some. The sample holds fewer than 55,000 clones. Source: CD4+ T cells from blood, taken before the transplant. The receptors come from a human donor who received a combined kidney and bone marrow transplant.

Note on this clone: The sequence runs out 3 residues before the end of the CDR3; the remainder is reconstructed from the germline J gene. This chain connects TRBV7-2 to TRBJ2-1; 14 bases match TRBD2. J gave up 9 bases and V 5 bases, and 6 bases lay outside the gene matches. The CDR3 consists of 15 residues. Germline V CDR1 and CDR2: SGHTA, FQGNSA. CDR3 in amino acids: CASSQTSGRASEQFF. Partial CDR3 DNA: TGTGCCAGCAGCCAGACTAGCGGGAGGGCTTCTGAG. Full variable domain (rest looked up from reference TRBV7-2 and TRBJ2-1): GAGVSQSPSNKVTEKGKDVELRCDPISGHTALYWYRQSLGQGLEFLIYFQGNSAPDKSGLPSDRFSAERTGGSVSTLTIQRTQQEDSAVYLCASSQTSGRASEQFFGPGTRLTVL.

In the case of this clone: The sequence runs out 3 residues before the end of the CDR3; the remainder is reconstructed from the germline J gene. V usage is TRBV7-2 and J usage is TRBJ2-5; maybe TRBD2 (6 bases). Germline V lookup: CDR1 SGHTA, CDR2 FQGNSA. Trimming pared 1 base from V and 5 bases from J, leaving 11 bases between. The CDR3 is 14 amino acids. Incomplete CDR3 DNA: TGTGCCAGCAGCTTAGGCGGGATGGATGAGACC. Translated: CASSLGGMDET. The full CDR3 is CASSLGGMDETQYF.

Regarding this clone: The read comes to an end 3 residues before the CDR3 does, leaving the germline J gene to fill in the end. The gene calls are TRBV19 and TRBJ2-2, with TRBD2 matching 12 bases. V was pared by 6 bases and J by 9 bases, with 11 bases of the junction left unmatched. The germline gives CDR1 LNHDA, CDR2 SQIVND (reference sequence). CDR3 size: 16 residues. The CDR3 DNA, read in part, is TGTGCCAGTAGCAAACTCTGGACTAGCGGGGTTAGGGAG. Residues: CASSKLWTSGVRE. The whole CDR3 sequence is CASSKLWTSGVRELFF.

CDR3 DNA (partial): TGTGCCAGCTCAATCCCCGGGACTGACAATGAG. Protein sequence: CASSIPGTDNE. The CDR3 in full is CASSIPGTDNEQFF. The rearrangement links TRBV18 to TRBJ2-1; D may be TRBD2 (6 bases). The CDR3 goes on 3 residues after the read ends, and that part is filled in from the germline J gene. V dropped 5 bases and J dropped 5 bases, with 13 bases sitting between them. Germline CDR1 KGHSH, CDR2 LQKENI. The CDR3 contains 14 residues.

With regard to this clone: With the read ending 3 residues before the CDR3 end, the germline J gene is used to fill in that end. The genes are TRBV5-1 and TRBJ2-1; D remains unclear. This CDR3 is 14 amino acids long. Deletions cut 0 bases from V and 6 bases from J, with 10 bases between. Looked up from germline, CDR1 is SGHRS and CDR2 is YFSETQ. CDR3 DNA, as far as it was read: TGCGCCAGCAGCTTGGTGATGGCCCCCAATGAG. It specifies CASSLVMAPNE. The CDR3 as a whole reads CASSLVMAPNEQFF.

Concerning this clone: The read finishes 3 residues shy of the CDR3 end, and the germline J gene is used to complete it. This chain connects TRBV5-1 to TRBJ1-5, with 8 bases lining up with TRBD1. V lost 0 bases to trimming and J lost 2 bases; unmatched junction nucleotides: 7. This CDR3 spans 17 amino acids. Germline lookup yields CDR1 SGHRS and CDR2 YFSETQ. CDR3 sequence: CASSLGPATGGNQPQHF. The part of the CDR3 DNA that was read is TGCGCCAGCAGCTTGGGCCCCGCGACAGGGGGCAATCAGCCC.

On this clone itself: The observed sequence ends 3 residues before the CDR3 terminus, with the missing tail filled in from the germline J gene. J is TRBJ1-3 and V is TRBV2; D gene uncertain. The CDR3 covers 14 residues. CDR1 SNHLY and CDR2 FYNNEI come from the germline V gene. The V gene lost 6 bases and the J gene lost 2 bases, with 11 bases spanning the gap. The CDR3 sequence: CASRRLTTGNTIYF. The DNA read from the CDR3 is TGTGCCAGCAGGCGACTAACGACTGGAAACACC.

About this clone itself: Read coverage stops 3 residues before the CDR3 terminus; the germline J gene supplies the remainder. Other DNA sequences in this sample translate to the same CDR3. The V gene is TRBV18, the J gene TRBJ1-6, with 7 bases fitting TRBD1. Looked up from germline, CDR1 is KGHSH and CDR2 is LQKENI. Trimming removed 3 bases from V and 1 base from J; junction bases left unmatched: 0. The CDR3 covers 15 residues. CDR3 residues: CASSPGQSYNSPLHF. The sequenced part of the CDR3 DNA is TGTGCCAGCTCACCGGGACAGTCCTATAATTCACCC.